Listed here are 19 T cell receptor beta chains from one sample, sequenced in a study of cytomegalovirus exposure and HLA in healthy donors. It was with 60 Vbeta and 13 Jbeta primers that the PCR ran. TCRdb keeps only in-frame clones here, not all; method: immunoSEQ multiplex PCR. The data hold around 200,000 clones, with around three quarters observed a single time. Sample: PBMCs. The receptors shown here come from a man aged 30-40 years in good health and CMV-seronegative.

The CDR3 is CASSLGGPYEQYF. The CDR3 DNA reads TGTGCCAGCAGCTTAGGGGGCCCCTACGAGCAGTACTTC. The genes are TRBV11-2 and TRBJ2-7, with D maybe TRBD1 (5 bases). Germline-derived CDR1 and CDR2 are SGHAT and FQNNGV. CDR3 length: 13 residues. Between the trimmed V and J ends, which lost 1 base and 2 bases, there was a span of 6 bases.

The CDR3 DNA reads TGCAGTGTGGGACAGGGGTCGGCTGGAAACACCATATATTTT. Protein product: CSVGQGSAGNTIYF. The chain links TRBV29-1 to TRBJ1-3; TRBD1 matches 10 bases. This CDR3 has 14 amino acids. Germline assignment: CDR1 SQVTM and CDR2 ANQGSEA.

The chain joins TRBV5-4 to TRBJ1-3; 8 nucleotides match TRBD1. Trimming took 2 bases from V and 2 from J; bases not matched to a gene: 0. Germline CDR1 reads SGHNT; CDR2 reads YYREEE (reference sequence). CDR3 length: 14 residues. DNA for the CDR3: TGTGCCAGCAGCTTACAGGGGGCTGGAAACACCATATATTTT. It codes for CASSLQGAGNTIYF.

This clone has a handful of counts. At the DNA level, this CDR3 is encoded by other sequences in the same sample as well. This chain uses TRBV7-9 with TRBJ2-7; 9 bases line up with TRBD1. Germline V CDR1 and CDR2: SEHNR, FQNEAQ (reference sequence). The CDR3 contains 15 residues. V was clipped by 4 bases and J by 0 bases; unmatched bases: 4. This chain's CDR3 is CASSSGQGPSYEQYF. The DNA of the CDR3 is TGTGCCAGCAGCTCGGGACAGGGACCCTCCTACGAGCAGTACTTC.

The chain joins TRBV9 to TRBJ2-3; D possibly corresponds to TRBD2 (5 bases). V was pared by 2 bases and J by 6 bases, with 7 bases between. The CDR3 is 12 amino acids. The germline CDR1 and CDR2 sequences are SGDLS and YYNGEE. CDR3 sequence: CASSVGEDTQYF. The CDR3 nucleotides read TGTGCCAGCAGCGTCGGGGAGGATACGCAGTATTTT.

This chain connects TRBV5-1 to TRBJ1-2; TRBD1 agrees at 7 bases. Germline V gives CDR1 SGHRS, CDR2 YFSETQ. The CDR3 has 13 residues. V lost 6 bases and J lost 8; bases outside the gene matches: 10. The CDR3, as DNA: TGCGCCAGCAACCCTTCAGGGGGAGGAGGCTACACCTTC. Its protein is CASNPSGGGGYTF. The whole variable domain, filled in from reference TRBV5-1 and TRBJ1-2, reads KAGVTQTPRYLIKTRGQQVTLSCSPISGHRSVSWYQQTPGQGLQFLFEYFSETQRNKGNFPGRFSGRQFSNSRSEMNVSTLELGDSALYLCASNPSGGGGYTFGSGTRLTVV.

The chain recombines TRBV10-1 with TRBJ1-4; D remains unclear. With 5 bases removed from V and 10 bases from J, the gap between germline ends came to 14 bases. The germline V gene encodes CDR1 WNHNN and CDR2 SYGVQD (reference sequence). This CDR3 has 13 residues. CDR3 nucleotides: TGCGCCAGCAGTCCCGGGTTTAATAGAAAACTGTTTTTT. Translated, it gives CASSPGFNRKLFF.

The chain carries TRBV18 and TRBJ2-5, with D unresolved. V was cut by 3 bases and J by 5 bases, with 10 bases left in between. Germline V gives CDR1 KGHSH, CDR2 LQKENI. The CDR3 runs 13 residues. CDR3 bases: TGTGCCAGCTCACCCCCTATCGTTGAGACCCAGTACTTC. Translated: CASSPPIVETQYF.

This clone came up a few times. The chain combines TRBV6-6 with TRBJ2-3; 9 bases are a match to TRBD2. V lost 7 bases and J lost 4; bases outside the gene matches: 3. From germline, CDR1 is MNHNY and CDR2 SVGAGI (reference sequence). The CDR3 totals 13 residues. In DNA, the CDR3 is TGTGCCAGCACGCCTAGCGGGGCAGATACGCAGTATTTT. It yields the protein CASTPSGADTQYF.

The genes are TRBV2 and TRBJ1-1; D ambiguous. Germline-derived CDR1 and CDR2 are SNHLY and FYNNEI. The CDR3 contains 13 residues. Trimming removed 7 bases from V and 7 bases from J, with 16 bases in between. CDR3 amino acids: CASNTRARGEAFF. The CDR3 nucleotides read TGTGCCAGCAATACTCGCGCCCGAGGTGAAGCTTTCTTT.

This clone was counted once. V gene TRBV10-3 combines with J gene TRBJ2-2; 8 bases agree with TRBD2. Germline V gene lookup returns CDR1 ENHRY and CDR2 SYGVKD. The ends lost 6 bases at V and 3 bases at J; junction bases unmatched: 3. The CDR3 is 14 amino acids. This CDR3 is CAISGRVDTGELFF. CDR3 nucleotide sequence: TGTGCCATCAGCGGGAGGGTAGACACCGGGGAGCTGTTTTTT.

This clone was counted between two and nine times. The chain combines TRBV6-1 with TRBJ2-7, with 11 bases identical to TRBD2. This CDR3 is 15 amino acids long. Germline trimming cut 6 bases from V and 2 bases from J; bases unmatched to any gene: 6. Germline V gene lookup returns CDR1 MNHNS and CDR2 SASEGT. CDR3: CASRVTTSGAYEQYF. The DNA of the CDR3 is TGTGCCAGCAGAGTTACGACTAGCGGGGCCTACGAGCAGTACTTC.

This clone occurred a few times. The CDR3 DNA sequence: TGCAGCGTTGTACGGGGAGAAGAGACCCAGTACTTC. Translated: CSVVRGEETQYF. The V call is TRBV29-1, the J call TRBJ2-5; D may be TRBD2 (5 bases). The V end lost 4 bases, the J end lost 3 bases, and 9 bases lay between the germline ends. Germline CDR1 reads SQVTM; CDR2 reads ANQGSEA. The CDR3 has 12 amino acids.

The chain links TRBV28 to TRBJ2-1, with a possible D match to TRBD2 (7 bases). Trimming shortened V by 3 bases and J by 5 bases, and 14 bases separated the two germline ends. Germline V gene sequence: CDR1 MDHEN, CDR2 SYDVKM. CDR3 length: 15 residues. In DNA form, the CDR3 reads TGTGCCAGCAGTTTTTCCCAGGGGACTAACAATGAGCAGTTCTTC. This codes for CASSFSQGTNNEQFF. Filled out from reference TRBV28 and TRBJ2-1, the complete variable domain reads DVKVTQSSRYLVKRTGEKVFLECVQDMDHENMFWYRQDPGLGLRLIYFSYDVKMKEKGDIPEGYSVSREKKERFSLILESASTNQTSMYLCASSFSQGTNNEQFFGPGTRLTVL.

The V gene is TRBV4-1, the J gene TRBJ1-2; D not resolved. The CDR3 has 14 residues. Trimming pared 0 bases from V and 4 bases from J, leaving 9 bases between. Germline CDR1 reads MGHRA; CDR2 reads YSYEKL. CDR3: CASSQDQDFYGYTF. For the CDR3, the DNA is TGCGCCAGCAGCCAAGATCAGGACTTCTATGGCTACACCTTC.

This rearrangement joins TRBV21-1 to TRBJ2-3; TRBD2, the D gene given by the table, was not confirmed from the DNA. TRBV21-1 is reported as a pseudogene. CDR3 length: 14 residues. The DNA for the CDR3 is TGTGCCAGCAGCAGGGGGGTTTGCACAGATACGCAGTATTTT. It translates to CASSRGVCTDTQYF.

The table lists this clone with a few counts. V gene TRBV18 combines with J gene TRBJ2-7; 11 bases are a match to TRBD2. The CDR3 extends over 17 amino acids. Per the germline V gene, CDR1 is KGHSH and CDR2 is LQKENI. Trimming at V came to 1 base and at J to 5 bases, leaving 10 bases not matched to a gene. The CDR3 reads CASSPQTSGSYTHEQYF. Written as DNA, the CDR3 is TGTGCCAGCTCACCACAAACTAGCGGGAGTTATACCCACGAGCAGTACTTC.

This clone has a handful of counts. The genes are TRBV30 and TRBJ2-7; D is ambiguous. The CDR3 is made up of 13 amino acids. V lost 0 bases to trimming and J lost 3 bases, with 9 bases between them. The V gene's germline CDR1 is GTSNPN and CDR2 SVGIG (reference sequence). The CDR3 nucleotides are TGTGCCTGGAGTGTACACAGAAACTACGAGCAGTACTTC. It encodes CAWSVHRNYEQYF.

V is TRBV11-2 and J is TRBJ1-1; 10 bases agree with TRBD1. The V gene end was trimmed by 7 bases and the J gene end by 4 bases; junction bases not matched to a gene: 6. The CDR3 extends over 14 amino acids. Per germline, CDR1 SGHAT and CDR2 FQNNGV. The chain's CDR3 is CASIRTGGITEAFF. In DNA form, the CDR3 reads TGTGCCAGCATCCGGACAGGGGGAATCACTGAAGCTTTCTTT.